The next 16 T cell receptor beta chains were all read from a single sample in a study of control samples from healthy donors and cancer patients. Sequenced by immunoSEQ multiplex PCR; TCRdb stores in-frame clones only, minus some. This table holds around 49,000 clones, 89% found once. The sample taken for sequencing was PBMCs. The receptors were gathered from a man between 40 and 49 years old with colorectal cancer.

A single count supports this clone. The chain recombines TRBV5-4 with TRBJ1-4; possible D gene TRBD1, 5 bases. The CDR3 runs 12 residues. V was clipped by 7 bases and J by 8 bases, with 12 bases between them. The germline CDR1 and CDR2 sequences are SGHNT and YYREEE (reference sequence). The CDR3 DNA follows: TGTGCCAGCGGGGGTAGAGGAGAAAAACTGTTTTTT. It is translated as CASGGRGEKLFF.

The chain recombines TRBV9 with TRBJ1-1; D is perhaps TRBD1 (5 bases). Germline V gene sequence: CDR1 SGDLS, CDR2 YYNGEE. V was pared by 4 bases and J by 3 bases, with 10 bases between. The CDR3 has 13 amino acids. The CDR3 DNA reads as TGTGCCAGCAGCCTCCGGGACTACACTGAAGCTTTCTTT. Protein sequence: CASSLRDYTEAFF.

This clone was observed a few times. The J gene is TRBJ2-7, the V gene TRBV10-3; possibly TRBD1 for D (5 bases). The V gene's germline CDR1 is ENHRY and CDR2 SYGVKD. The V and J ends lost 4 bases and 2 bases respectively, with 9 bases between them. The CDR3 runs 13 residues. In DNA, the CDR3 is TGTGCCATCAGTGTGGGGCAGACCTACGAGCAGTACTTC. This codes for CAISVGQTYEQYF.

The chain couples TRBV11-1 to TRBJ2-7; D call uncertain. V was cut by 5 bases and J by 5 bases, with 13 bases left in between. The length of the CDR3 is 13 residues. The V gene's germline CDR1 is SGHAT and CDR2 FQDESV (reference sequence). In DNA form, the CDR3 reads TGTGCCAGCAGCGACTGGCTAAGGGACGAGCAGTACTTC. Translation: CASSDWLRDEQYF. Full variable domain (outside the CDR3, taken from reference TRBV11-1 and TRBJ2-7): EAEVAQSPRYKITEKSQAVAFWCDPISGHATLYWYRQILGQGPELLVQFQDESVVDDSQLPKDRFSAERLKGVDSTLKIQPAELGDSAMYLCASSDWLRDEQYFGPGTRLTVT.

The rearrangement uses TRBV9 and TRBJ2-1; D perhaps matches TRBD2 (6 bases). CDR3 length: 13 residues. Trimming stripped 4 bases from V and 6 bases from J, with 11 bases between. Germline V gene sequence: CDR1 SGDLS, CDR2 YYNGEE. CDR3: CASSLGLFNEQFF. The CDR3 nucleotides are TGTGCCAGCAGCCTCGGACTATTCAATGAGCAGTTCTTC. The complete variable domain, with remaining parts taken from reference TRBV9 and TRBJ2-1, reads DSGVTQTPKHLITATGQRVTLRCSPRSGDLSVYWYQQSLDQGLQFLIQYYNGEERAKGNILERFSAQQFPDLHSELNLSSLELGDSALYFCASSLGLFNEQFFGPGTRLTVL.

The gene calls are TRBV5-1 and TRBJ2-7; a possible D gene is TRBD2 (6 bases). This CDR3 has 13 residues. V dropped 4 bases and J dropped 3 bases, with 11 bases sitting between them. Germline CDR1 is SGHRS and CDR2 is YFSETQ. CDR3 sequence: CASSAGTDYEQYF. CDR3 bases: TGCGCCAGCAGCGCGGGGACCGACTACGAGCAGTACTTC.

The chain employs TRBV28 and TRBJ1-1; D unclear. The germline V gene has CDR1 MDHEN and CDR2 SYDVKM. CDR3 length equals 13 residues. The germline V and J ends were trimmed by 8 bases and 1 base, with 11 bases remaining between them. The CDR3, as DNA: TGTGCCAGCCATTCCGGGTGGAACACTGAAGCTTTCTTT. The encoded protein is CASHSGWNTEAFF.

V usage is TRBV6-5 and J usage is TRBJ1-4; TRBD1 aligns across 8 bases. V was clipped by 5 bases and J by 7 bases; unmatched bases: 9. The CDR3 has 15 amino acids. Germline V gene lookup returns CDR1 MNHEY and CDR2 SVGAGI. CDR3: CASSRIRGRPEKLFF. Here the CDR3 DNA reads TGTGCCAGCAGTAGAATCAGGGGGCGTCCTGAAAAACTGTTTTTT.

The V and J genes are TRBV27 and TRBJ2-2; 7 positions agree with TRBD2. J was trimmed by 3 bases and V by 8 bases; bases with no gene match: 9. CDR1 and CDR2 from the germline V gene are MNHEY and SMNVEV (reference sequence). This CDR3 region has 15 residues. The CDR3 bases are TGTGCCAGCGGGCCTAAGGGACTACACACCGGGGAGCTGTTTTTT. This encodes CASGPKGLHTGELFF.

V gene TRBV4-3 combines with J gene TRBJ2-1; perhaps TRBD2 as D (5 bases). V was trimmed by 1 base and J by 6 bases, leaving 7 bases between them. The length of the CDR3 is 13 residues. Germline lookup yields CDR1 LGHNA and CDR2 YSLEER. Written as DNA, the CDR3 is TGCGCCAGCAGCCAAGCAGAGGGCAATGAGCAGTTCTTC. As protein: CASSQAEGNEQFF.

The rearrangement uses TRBV6-5 and TRBJ2-2; no clear D gene. This CDR3 has 13 amino acids. CDR1 is MNHEY and CDR2 is SVGAGI in the germline V gene. Trimming left V 6 bases short and J 2 bases short, with 7 bases between. As DNA, the CDR3 is TGTGCCAGCAGAGACGAAAACACCGGGGAGCTGTTTTTT. It specifies CASRDENTGELFF.

The genes are TRBV10-2 and TRBJ1-5; D gene ambiguous. CDR3 length equals 13 residues. Germline CDR1 WSHSY, CDR2 SAAADI. V lost 6 bases and J lost 9, with 15 bases in between. This chain's CDR3 is CASSPGFNAPQHF. CDR3 coding DNA: TGCGCCAGCAGCCCCGGATTTAATGCGCCCCAGCATTTT.

This clone has more than one count but fewer than ten. Its ends do not fully match the called genes, so a read error is possible. The rearrangement joins TRBV7-7 to TRBJ2-2; tentatively, D is TRBD1 (5 bases). The CDR3 spans 13 residues. The V gene's germline CDR1 is SSHAT and CDR2 FNYEAQ (reference sequence). The CDR3 nucleotides are TGTGCTAGCAGCGCGACAGCTACCGGGGAGCTGTTTTTT. This codes for CASSATATGELFF.

This clone is a singleton in its sample. The chain links TRBV2 to TRBJ2-7; 8 nucleotides align to TRBD1. There are 12 residues in the CDR3. Germline V gene lookup returns CDR1 SNHLY and CDR2 FYNNEI. After removal of 6 bases from V and 3 bases from J, the junction contained 1 base not matched to a gene. The CDR3 coding sequence is TGTGCCAGCAGAGGACAGGGCTACGAGCAGTACTTC. As protein: CASRGQGYEQYF.

The CDR3 sequence is CASSWADTTGYGYTF. The CDR3 region has the DNA TGTGCCAGCAGCTGGGCGGACACTACCGGGTATGGCTACACCTTC. This sequence joins TRBV13 and TRBJ1-2, with D tentatively TRBD1 (5 bases). Per germline, CDR1 PRHDT and CDR2 FYEKMQ (reference sequence). CDR3 length: 15 residues. Trimming cost V 4 bases and J 5 bases, with 17 bases left between them.

V and J are TRBV15 and TRBJ2-2; D gene ambiguous. V dropped 3 bases and J dropped 4 bases, with 3 bases sitting between them. CDR3 length: 12 amino acids. CDR1 and CDR2 from the germline V gene are LNHNV and YYDKDF (reference sequence). CDR3 DNA sequence: TGTGCCACCAGCAGCTTCACCGGGGAGCTGTTTTTT. Its translation: CATSSFTGELFF.